This TCR beta chain was recorded in a study of T cell repertoires in cytomegalovirus infection (dated by TCRdb to the late 2010s). About the full investigation: The HLA type of each donor mattered for the analysis, because public TCR beta signatures pointed to carriage of CMV infection along with the matching HLA type.

Broader findings and caveats from the paper: In both this cohort and an independent cohort of 352 donors, the cumulative frequency of public TCR beta family members distinguished carriers of CMV infection plus the relevant HLA type. The ex vivo response was dominated by HLA-C-restricted CMV-specific TCR beta clonotypes, and the single most frequent clonotype in two of eight donors was supplied by these HLA-C-restricted clonotypes.

Sequencing was performed on an Illumina HiSeq 1500. TCRdb's own reprocessing of the public reads used fastp at Q25 and MiXCR and kept productive beta chains. Entries are consolidated by CDR3 protein sequence, retaining the most common genes and DNA. Across this sample there are 160,000 or so distinct CDR3 sequences, with 17% seen only once. Of the sample, about 17% falls within the top ten clones. The CDR3 starts with the cysteine, ends with the phenylalanine, and has 16 residues. This entry keeps only the CDR3 DNA: 48 bases, framed from base 1. As encoded in the germline V gene, CDR1 is SGHTA while CDR2 is FQGNSA. At the junction V is shortened by 10 bases and J by 1 base; bases outside the gene matches: 11. This clonotype appeared a few times. Its target antigen remains unknown. No quality values exist for individual bases; no much larger clone is one base distant.

The chain joins TRBV7-2 to TRBJ2-3; TRBD2 aligns with 10 central bases. Sequencing was carried out using CD8+ T cells from PBMCs. The TCR sequence derives from a human donor in good health (CMV status not recorded). Some clones in this sample may be carry-over from other donors' samples. The CDR3 region reads CAILQAGTSGTDTQYF. Read as DNA, the sequence is TGTGCCATCCTTCAGGCCGGGACTAGCGGCACAGATACGCAGTATTTT.